The 4 T cell receptor beta chains reported below all come from one sample, sequenced in a study of T cell responses to AZD1222 COVID-19 vaccine. Libraries were prepared by immunoSEQ multiplex PCR; TCRdb keeps only in-frame clonotypes and omits some of them. Among about 30,000 clones listed, 85% to 95% were seen once. The sample here was peripheral blood, taken on day 0 of AZD1222 vaccination. The receptors come from an adult in good health.

The chain uses TRBV7-6 and TRBJ2-5, with TRBD2 identical over 9 bases. The V gene's germline CDR1 is SGHVS and CDR2 FNYEAQ. This CDR3 spans 17 amino acids. Unmatched junction bases numbered 7, after V lost 0 bases and J lost 2 bases. The CDR3 nucleotides read TGTGCCAGCAGCTTAGCCGGGCTAGCGGGGTTTCAAGAGACCCAGTACTTC. Translated, it gives CASSLAGLAGFQETQYF.

The V and J genes are TRBV3-1 (or the pseudogene TRBV3-2) and TRBJ2-1; 9 positions agree with TRBD2. Germline assignment: CDR1 LGHDT and CDR2 YNNKEL (reference sequence). Germline trimming cut 5 bases from V and 7 bases from J; bases unmatched to any gene: 12. The CDR3 runs to 16 residues. The CDR3 DNA is TGTGCCAGCAGCGGGGCTGTAGCGGGGGCAAAGAATGAGCAGTTCTTC. Translation gives CASSGAVAGAKNEQFF.

The V gene is TRBV3-1 (or the pseudogene TRBV3-2), the J gene TRBJ1-2; D possibly corresponds to TRBD1 (5 bases). CDR1 and CDR2 from the germline V gene are LGHDT and YNNKEL (reference sequence). This CDR3 is built from 14 residues. V was trimmed by 4 bases and J by 4 bases, leaving 13 bases between them. CDR3: CASSPPGGGYGYTF. CDR3 coding DNA: TGTGCCAGCAGCCCCCCTGGGGGAGGCTATGGCTACACCTTC.

The chain is built from TRBV3-1 (or the pseudogene TRBV3-2) and TRBJ2-3; D remains unclear. Trimming removed 0 bases at V and 0 bases at J, with 4 bases between. Germline loops: CDR1 LGHDT, CDR2 YNNKEL (reference sequence). This CDR3 is built from 14 residues. This CDR3 is CASSQDTSTDTQYF. The DNA of the CDR3 is TGTGCCAGCAGCCAAGACACGAGCACAGATACGCAGTATTTT.